These T cell receptor beta chains were read from a single sample in a study of T cells after yellow fever vaccination. MiXCR, applied by TCRdb to the 5' RACE reads, yields one record per CDR3 protein. The data hold a few hundred thousand distinct CDR3 sequences, with over 15% observed a single time. The input for sequencing was PBMCs, taken 15 days after the yellow fever booster vaccination. These TCRs come from a man aged 25 to 45 who received the YFV17D yellow fever vaccine. Each CDR3 is given with its conserved first and last residue. Fields, in order: CDR3 protein, V gene, CDR3 length, J gene.

CDR3: CASSASFSGAYNEQFF
V: TRBV7-2
length: 16
J: TRBJ2-1

CDR3: CASSLTTIETYEQYF
V: TRBV18
length: 15
J: TRBJ2-7

CDR3: CASRQGVRETQYF
V: TRBV19
length: 13
J: TRBJ2-5

CDR3: CASSPPRPGRVNEQFF
V: TRBV18
length: 16
J: TRBJ2-1

CDR3: CASSQAPGQGAHEQYF
V: TRBV4-2
length: 16
J: TRBJ2-7

CDR3: CAWSVTRDSPLHF
V: TRBV30
length: 13
J: TRBJ1-6

CDR3: CASSPKDNQPQHF
V: TRBV18
length: 13
J: TRBJ1-5

CDR3: CSARDPSPGGRNIQYF
V: TRBV20-1
length: 16
J: TRBJ2-4

CDR3: CATSDRASGYNEQFF
V: TRBV24-1
length: 15
J: TRBJ2-1

CDR3: CASSPRLAGVGTDTQYF
V: TRBV5-1
length: 17
J: TRBJ2-3

CDR3: CASSLFLRESSLSYNEQFF
V: TRBV7-8
length: 19
J: TRBJ2-1

CDR3: CASRSGPQNSPLHF
V: TRBV6-1
length: 14
J: TRBJ1-6